One and the same sample provided the 2 T cell receptor beta chains below, sequenced in a study of blood T cell repertoires in COVID-19. TCRdb keeps only in-frame clones here, not all; method: immunoSEQ multiplex PCR. The data show 300,000 to 350,000 clones, 75% to 90% seen once. The sequencing input was peripheral blood. Receptors were obtained from a man aged 18 to 30 with active or convalescent COVID-19.

V usage is TRBV4-1 and J usage is TRBJ2-7, with D maybe TRBD1 (5 bases). The CDR3 length is 15 residues. The V gene's germline CDR1 is MGHRA and CDR2 YSYEKL. V gave up 1 base and J gave up 3 bases, with 13 bases separating them. The CDR3 DNA is TGCGCCAGCAGCCAAGTCCAGGGCCAGGGCTACGAGCAGTACTTC. This translates into CASSQVQGQGYEQYF.

The chain couples TRBV5-1 to TRBJ2-7; D possibly corresponds to TRBD2 (6 bases). CDR1 SGHRS and CDR2 YFSETQ come from the germline V gene. Trimming stripped 4 bases from V and 0 bases from J, with 8 bases between. The CDR3 runs to 13 residues. CDR3 loop: CASSPGSSYEQYF. The CDR3 DNA reads TGCGCCAGCAGCCCCGGGAGCTCCTACGAGCAGTACTTC.